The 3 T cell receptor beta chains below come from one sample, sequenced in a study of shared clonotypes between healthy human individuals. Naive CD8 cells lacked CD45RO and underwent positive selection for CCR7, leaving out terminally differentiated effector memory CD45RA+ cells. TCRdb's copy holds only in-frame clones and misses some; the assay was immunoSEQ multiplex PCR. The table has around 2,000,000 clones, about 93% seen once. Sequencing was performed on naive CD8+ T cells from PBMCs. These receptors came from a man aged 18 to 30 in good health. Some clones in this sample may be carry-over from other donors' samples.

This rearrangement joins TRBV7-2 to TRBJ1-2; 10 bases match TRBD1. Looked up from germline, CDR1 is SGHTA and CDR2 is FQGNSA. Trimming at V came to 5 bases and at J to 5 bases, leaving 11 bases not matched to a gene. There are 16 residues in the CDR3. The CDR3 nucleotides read TGTGCCAGCAGCCGAGCCCGGGACAGGGGAGCGTATGGCTACACCTTC. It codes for CASSRARDRGAYGYTF.

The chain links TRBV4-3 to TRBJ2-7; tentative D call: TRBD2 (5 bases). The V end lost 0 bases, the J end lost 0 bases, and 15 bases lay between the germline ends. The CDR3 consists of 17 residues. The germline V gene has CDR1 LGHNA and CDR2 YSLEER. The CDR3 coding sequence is TGCGCCAGCAGCCAAGAAGTGGTCGGCGGGTTCTCCTACGAGCAGTACTTC. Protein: CASSQEVVGGFSYEQYF.

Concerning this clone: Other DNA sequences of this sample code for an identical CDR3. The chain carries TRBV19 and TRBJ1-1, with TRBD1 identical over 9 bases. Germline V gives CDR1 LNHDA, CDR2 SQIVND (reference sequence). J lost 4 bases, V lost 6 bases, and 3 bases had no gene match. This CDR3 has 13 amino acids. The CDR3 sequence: CASSRQGGTEAFF. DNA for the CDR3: TGTGCCAGTAGCAGACAGGGGGGCACTGAAGCTTTCTTT.